This TCR beta chain was sequenced during a study of blood T cell repertoires in COVID-19. Study-wide context: Whether acute or convalescent, the COVID-19 samples came from the United States, Italy and Spain. T cells, B-cell-depleted T cells, or PBMCs provided the cDNA or gDNA that served as material.

The CDR3 runs 15 residues. The V segment lost 0 bases and the J segment 0 bases; nucleotides outside the gene matches: 1. CDR1 SGHRS and CDR2 YFSETQ come from the germline V gene. In the study's own analysis: Using reference gene primer amplification, nucleated cell counts were estimated. TCRdb's copy holds only in-frame clones and misses some; the assay was immunoSEQ multiplex PCR. V and J calls and clone size are given by that table; D and trimming were obtained from the DNA. The profile shows over 200,000 clones, 89% of them singletons. The sequence was collected from a man in his fifties or sixties who had recovered from COVID-19. This chain joins TRBV5-1 and TRBJ1-1; 8 bases agree with TRBD1. Sequences were obtained from peripheral blood. The CDR3 loop reads CASSLGTGLNTEAFF. The CDR3 nucleotides read TGCGCCAGCAGCTTGGGGACAGGGTTGAACACTGAAGCTTTCTTT.